This T cell receptor (beta chain) originates from a study of cytomegalovirus exposure and HLA in healthy donors. With 60 Vbeta and 13 Jbeta primers, the PCR was carried out. The method was immunoSEQ multiplex PCR; TCRdb's version includes in-frame clones alone and lacks a portion of them. Here the sample spans about 130,000 clones, around three quarters being singletons. On this clone itself: Its antigen remains unidentified.

Points from the study as a whole: Later analysis indicated greater clonal expansion among HLA-associated TCR beta chains than among equally common other chains. Testing in vitro showed a few CMV-associated chains specific for CMV antigens.

Sequencing was done on a sample of PBMCs. This clonotype originated in a woman in her forties or fifties in good health and CMV-seronegative.

The CDR3 sequence is CASSQGQGWRTEAFF. The CDR3 region has the DNA TGTGCCAGCAGTCAAGGACAGGGTTGGCGCACTGAAGCTTTCTTT. V gene TRBV6-5 combines with J gene TRBJ1-1; 8 bases line up with TRBD1. With V trimmed by 5 bases and J by 4 bases, 9 bases remained unmatched. The CDR3 extends over 15 amino acids. Germline loops: CDR1 MNHEY, CDR2 SVGAGI.